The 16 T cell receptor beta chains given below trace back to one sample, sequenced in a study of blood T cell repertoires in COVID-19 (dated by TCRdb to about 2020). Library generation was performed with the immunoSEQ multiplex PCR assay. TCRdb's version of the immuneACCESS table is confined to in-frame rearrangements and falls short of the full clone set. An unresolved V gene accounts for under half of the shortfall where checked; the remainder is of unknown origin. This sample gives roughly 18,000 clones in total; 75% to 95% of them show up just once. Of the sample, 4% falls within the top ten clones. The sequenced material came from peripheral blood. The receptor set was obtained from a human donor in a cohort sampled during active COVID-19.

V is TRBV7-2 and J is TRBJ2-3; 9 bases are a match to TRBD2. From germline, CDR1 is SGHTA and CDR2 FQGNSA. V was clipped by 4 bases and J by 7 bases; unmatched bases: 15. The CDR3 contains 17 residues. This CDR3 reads CASSSSGTGLAQHTQYF. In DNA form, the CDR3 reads TGTGCCAGCAGCTCCAGTGGGACGGGACTAGCCCAGCATACGCAGTATTTT.

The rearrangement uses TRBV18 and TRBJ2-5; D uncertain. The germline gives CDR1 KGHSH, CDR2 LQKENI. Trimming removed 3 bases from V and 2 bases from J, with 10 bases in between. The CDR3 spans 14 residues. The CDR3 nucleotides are TGTGCCAGCTCACCCCCGGAGATACAAGAGACCCAGTACTTC. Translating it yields CASSPPEIQETQYF.

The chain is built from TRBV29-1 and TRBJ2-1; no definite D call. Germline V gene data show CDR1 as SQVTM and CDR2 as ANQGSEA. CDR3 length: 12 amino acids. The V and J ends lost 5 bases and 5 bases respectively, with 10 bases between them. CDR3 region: CSVFQVDNEQFF. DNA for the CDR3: TGCAGCGTTTTTCAGGTGGACAATGAGCAGTTCTTC.

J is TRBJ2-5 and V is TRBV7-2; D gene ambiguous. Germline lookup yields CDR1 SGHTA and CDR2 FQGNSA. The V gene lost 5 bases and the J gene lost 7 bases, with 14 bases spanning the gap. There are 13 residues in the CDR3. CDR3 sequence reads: CASSPMPLGTQYF. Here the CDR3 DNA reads TGTGCCAGCAGCCCTATGCCCCTCGGGACCCAGTACTTC.

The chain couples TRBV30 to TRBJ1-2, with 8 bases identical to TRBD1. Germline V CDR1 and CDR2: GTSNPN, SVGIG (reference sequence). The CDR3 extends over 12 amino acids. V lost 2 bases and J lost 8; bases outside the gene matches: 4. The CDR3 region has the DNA TGTGCCTGGAGTATTTCAGGGGGCGGCTACACCTTC. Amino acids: CAWSISGGGYTF.

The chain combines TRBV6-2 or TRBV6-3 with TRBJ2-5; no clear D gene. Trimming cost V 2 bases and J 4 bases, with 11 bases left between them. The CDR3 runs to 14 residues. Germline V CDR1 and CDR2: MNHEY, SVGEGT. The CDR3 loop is CASSYSGETETQYF. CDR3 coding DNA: TGTGCCAGCAGTTACAGTGGAGAGACAGAGACCCAGTACTTC.

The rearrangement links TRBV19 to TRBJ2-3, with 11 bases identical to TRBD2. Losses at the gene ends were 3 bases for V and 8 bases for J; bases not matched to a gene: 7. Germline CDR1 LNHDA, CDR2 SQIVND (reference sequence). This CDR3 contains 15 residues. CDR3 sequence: CASSIRALAGGTQYF. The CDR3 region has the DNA TGTGCCAGTAGTATCCGGGCTCTAGCGGGAGGTACGCAGTATTTT. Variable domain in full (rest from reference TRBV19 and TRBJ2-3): DGGITQSPKYLFRKEGQNVTLSCEQNLNHDAMYWYRQDPGQGLRLIYYSQIVNDFQKGDIAEGYSVSREKKESFPLTVTSAQKNPTAFYLCASSIRALAGGTQYFGPGTRLTVL.

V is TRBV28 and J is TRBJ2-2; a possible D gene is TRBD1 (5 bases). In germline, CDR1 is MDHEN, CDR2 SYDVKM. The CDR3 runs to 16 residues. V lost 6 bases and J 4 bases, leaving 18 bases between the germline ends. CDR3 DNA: TGTGCCAGCAGCTCCCCGGGTAGGGGCGGCACCGGGGAGCTGTTTTTT. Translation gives CASSSPGRGGTGELFF.

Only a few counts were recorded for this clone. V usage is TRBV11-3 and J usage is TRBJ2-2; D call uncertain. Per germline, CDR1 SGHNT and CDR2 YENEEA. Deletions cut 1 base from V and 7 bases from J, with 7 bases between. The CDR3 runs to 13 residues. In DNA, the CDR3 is TGTGCCAGCAGCTTAGGTAGCAACGGGGAGCTGTTTTTT. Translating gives CASSLGSNGELFF. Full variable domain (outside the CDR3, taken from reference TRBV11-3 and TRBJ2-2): EAGVVQSPRYKIIEKKQPVAFWCNPISGHNTLYWYLQNLGQGPELLIRYENEEAVDDSQLPKDRFSAERLKGVDSTLKIQPAELGDSAVYLCASSLGSNGELFFGEGSRLTVL.

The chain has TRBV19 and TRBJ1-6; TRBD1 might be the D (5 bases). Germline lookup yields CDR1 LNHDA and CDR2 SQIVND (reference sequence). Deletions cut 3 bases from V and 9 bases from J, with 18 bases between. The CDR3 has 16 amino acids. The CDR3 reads CASSITGGGVGSPLHF. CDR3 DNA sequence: TGTGCCAGTAGTATCACTGGGGGAGGTGTTGGTTCACCCCTCCACTTT. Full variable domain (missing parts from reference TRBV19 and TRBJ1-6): DGGITQSPKYLFRKEGQNVTLSCEQNLNHDAMYWYRQDPGQGLRLIYYSQIVNDFQKGDIAEGYSVSREKKESFPLTVTSAQKNPTAFYLCASSITGGGVGSPLHFGNGTRLTVT.

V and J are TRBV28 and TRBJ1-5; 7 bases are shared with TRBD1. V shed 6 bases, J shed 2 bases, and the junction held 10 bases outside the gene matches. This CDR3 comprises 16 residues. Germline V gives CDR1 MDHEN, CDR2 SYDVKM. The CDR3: CASRTTVGTGNQPQHF. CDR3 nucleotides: TGTGCCAGCAGGACCACTGTCGGGACAGGCAATCAGCCCCAGCATTTT.

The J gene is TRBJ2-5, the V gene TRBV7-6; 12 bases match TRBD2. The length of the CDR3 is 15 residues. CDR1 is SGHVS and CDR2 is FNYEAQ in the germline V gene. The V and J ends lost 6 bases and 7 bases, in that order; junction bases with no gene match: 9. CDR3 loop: CASRPLAGGVGTQYF. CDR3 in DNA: TGTGCCAGCAGACCACTAGCGGGGGGAGTGGGGACCCAGTACTTC.

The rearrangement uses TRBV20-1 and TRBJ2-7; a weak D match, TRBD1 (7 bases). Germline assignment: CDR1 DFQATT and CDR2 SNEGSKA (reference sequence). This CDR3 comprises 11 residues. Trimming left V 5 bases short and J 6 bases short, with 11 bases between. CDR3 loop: CSAEQGGEQYF. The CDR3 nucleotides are TGCAGTGCTGAGCAGGGGGGCGAGCAGTACTTC.

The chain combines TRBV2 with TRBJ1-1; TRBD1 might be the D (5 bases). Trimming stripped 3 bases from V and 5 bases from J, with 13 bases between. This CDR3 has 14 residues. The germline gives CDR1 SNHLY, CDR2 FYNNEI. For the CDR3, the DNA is TGTGCCAGCAGTGATGGCCGGGGGAAAACTGAAGCTTTCTTT. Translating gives CASSDGRGKTEAFF.

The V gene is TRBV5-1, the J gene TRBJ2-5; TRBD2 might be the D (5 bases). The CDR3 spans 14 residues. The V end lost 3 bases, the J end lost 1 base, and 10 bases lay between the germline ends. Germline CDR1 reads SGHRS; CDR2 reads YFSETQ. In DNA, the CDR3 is TGCGCCAGCAGCTGGGGAGTTGTCCAAGAGACCCAGTACTTC. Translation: CASSWGVVQETQYF. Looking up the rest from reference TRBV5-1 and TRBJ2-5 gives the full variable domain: KAGVTQTPRYLIKTRGQQVTLSCSPISGHRSVSWYQQTPGQGLQFLFEYFSETQRNKGNFPGRFSGRQFSNSRSEMNVSTLELGDSALYLCASSWGVVQETQYFGPGTRLLVL.

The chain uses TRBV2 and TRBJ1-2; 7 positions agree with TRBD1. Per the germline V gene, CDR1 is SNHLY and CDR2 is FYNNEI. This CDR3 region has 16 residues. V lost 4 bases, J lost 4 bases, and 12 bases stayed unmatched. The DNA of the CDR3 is TGTGCCAGCAGTGCCGGACAGGCCGACAGTTTCTATGGCTACACCTTC. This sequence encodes CASSAGQADSFYGYTF.